The next 4 T cell receptor beta chains were all read from a single sample in a study of shared clonotypes between healthy human individuals. Some clones are missing from TCRdb's copy, which holds only in-frame ones; the method was immunoSEQ multiplex PCR. The sample has just over 2,000,000 clones, just under 95% seen once. CD8 cells classed as naive were CD45RO-negative and positively selected for CCR7, excluding terminally differentiated effector memory CD45RA+ cells. Sequenced material: naive CD8+ T cells sorted from blood. Receptors originate from a man aged 18-30 years in good health.

The J gene is TRBJ2-1, the V gene TRBV2, with TRBD2 matching 11 bases. CDR1 is SNHLY and CDR2 is FYNNEI in the germline V gene. With V trimmed by 3 bases and J by 0 bases, 7 bases remained unmatched. The CDR3 length is 18 residues. Here the CDR3 reads CASSDKTSGVSSYNEQFF. In DNA form, the CDR3 reads TGTGCCAGCAGTGATAAGACTAGCGGGGTTAGCTCCTACAATGAGCAGTTCTTC.

Turning to this clone: Within the sample, other DNA sequences also encode this same CDR3. The V and J genes are TRBV9 and TRBJ2-1; TRBD1 might be the D (6 bases). Trimming removed 3 bases at V and 4 bases at J, with 8 bases between. The CDR3 has 13 residues. The germline CDR1 and CDR2 sequences are SGDLS and YYNGEE. The CDR3: CASSGGPYNEQFF. CDR3 nucleotide sequence: TGTGCCAGCAGCGGGGGGCCATACAATGAGCAGTTCTTC.

CDR3 amino acids: CATTSGQGAGELFF. The CDR3 DNA sequence: TGTGCCACTACGTCGGGACAGGGGGCCGGGGAGCTGTTTTTT. The chain joins TRBV10-3 to TRBJ2-2; 11 bases are a match to TRBD1. The CDR3 consists of 14 residues. The trim removed 10 bases at V and 6 bases at J, leaving 7 bases unmatched. Germline V gives CDR1 ENHRY, CDR2 SYGVKD.

With regard to this clone: Different DNA sequences within this sample yield the same CDR3. This chain joins TRBV7-9 and TRBJ2-1; TRBD1 or TRBD2 may be the D gene (5 bases each). V was pared by 0 bases and J by 2 bases, with 8 bases between. Germline lookup yields CDR1 SEHNR and CDR2 FQNEAQ (reference sequence). This CDR3 has 15 residues. The CDR3 spells CASSLARGTYNEQFF. CDR3 nucleotides: TGTGCCAGCAGCTTAGCCCGGGGCACCTACAATGAGCAGTTCTTC.